The T cell receptor (beta chain) under discussion was sequenced for a study of T cells after yellow fever vaccination. Overall study results and limits: Compared with primary, the secondary response was weaker and peaked at day 5, not 15. Most clones from primary vaccination resurfaced after the booster (around 97% CD4, 70% to 90% CD8). Highly abundant clonotypes carried over from the bulk population could end up in FACS-sorted repertoires as contaminants.

A process of 5'RACE template switching, which added a universal primer site and UMIs, was used to make TCR cDNA. TCRdb recomputed calls from the 5' RACE reads with MiXCR, one row per CDR3 protein. The data contain some 300,000 distinct CDR3 sequences, about 10% of them singletons. This clonotype has only a few counts. Its antigen is not identified. Sample: CD4+ T cells sorted from PBMCs, taken 5 days after the yellow fever booster vaccination. The clonotype comes from a man between 18 and 29 years old who received the YFV17D yellow fever vaccine.

The CDR3 spells CASRHRLSLTDTQYF. The CDR3, as DNA: TGTGCCAGCCGCCACCGTTTGAGTTTGACAGATACGCAGTATTTT. This sequence joins TRBV6-2 or TRBV6-3 and TRBJ2-3; D is ambiguous. There are 15 residues in the CDR3. V was clipped by 8 bases and J by 3 bases, with 18 bases between them. In germline, CDR1 is MNHEY, CDR2 SVGEGT.